This TCR beta chain originates from a study of blood T cells in healthy people across ages. Germline CDR1 reads SNHLY; CDR2 reads FYNNEI. The V end lost 1 base, the J end lost 5 bases, and 8 bases lay between the germline ends. This CDR3 is 13 amino acids long. It was with a sample-barcoded 5' primer and a J-beta primer mix that a second PCR of roughly 7 to 11 cycles was run. TCRdb redid the calling of the 5' RACE reads with MiXCR, one entry per CDR3 protein. The table records 750,000 to 950,000 distinct CDR3 sequences, about 26% of them present only once. This clonotype occurred a few times. The data were also submitted as part of a second study, on T cells of mothers and their children.

The sequencing input was blood. The chain uses TRBV2 and TRBJ1-2, with D possibly matching TRBD1 (5 bases). The clonotype originates from a boy younger than 18 in good health. CDR3 in DNA: TGTGCCAGCAGTGAAGACAGGAAGTATGGCTACACCTTC. It specifies CASSEDRKYGYTF.